The subject of this entry is one T cell receptor (beta chain). Antigen: not known. V was clipped by 7 bases and J by 5 bases; unmatched bases: 6. In germline, CDR1 is SQVTM, CDR2 ANQGSEA. CDR3 length: 12 residues. The data were taken from a study of siplizumab effects on memory and regulatory T cells. Study-wide points: Unstimulated subset assignment was obtained for only a minor fraction of alloreactive clones. Siplizumab conditions gave an average of almost 70% Treg-derived mappable alloreactive CD4+ clones, versus around 26% for controls. Phenotypic classification as naive or memory proved unattainable for roughly 80-97% of proliferating CD4+ or CD8+ clones.

Generated by immunoSEQ multiplex PCR, the TCRdb table keeps only in-frame clones and is missing some. Of 85,000 to 90,000 clones in the sample, about 90% were seen once. The chain couples TRBV29-1 to TRBJ2-5, with 8 bases aligning to TRBD2. The sequenced sample was CD4+ T cells sorted from blood. This TCR was recovered from a human donor in good health. The CDR3 is CSAGGVAETQYF. The CDR3 bases are TGCAGCGCGGGAGGGGTTGCGGAGACCCAGTACTTC.